This TCR beta chain was captured in a study of shared T cell receptors in the human thymus. Produced via immunoSEQ multiplex PCR; TCRdb's table is partial and in-frame only. The sample holds roughly 700,000 clones, roughly 90% seen once. This clone has just one count. V lost 7 bases, J lost 4 bases, and 17 bases stayed unmatched. Per germline, CDR1 SQVTM and CDR2 ANQGSEA. The CDR3 loop spans 17 amino acids. The same sample was also studied in work on human thymus T cells. Turning to that study: Thymic and blood repertoires seemed to favor certain V and J genes. Reports from related research described highly overlapping thymic repertoires among unrelated individuals.

This chain links TRBV29-1 with TRBJ2-1; 9 nucleotides agree with TRBD2. This TCR came from a boy under two years old with a congenital heart defect. Source material: thymocytes. The CDR3 sequence: CSARPETSGGGYNEQFF. Here the CDR3 DNA reads TGCAGCGCCCGGCCCGAGACTAGCGGAGGGGGATACAATGAGCAGTTCTTC.